The present T cell receptor beta chain was sequenced within a study of blood T cell repertoires in COVID-19. As for the study in general: The United States, Italy and Spain supplied acute and convalescent COVID-19 samples. Nucleic acid was either cDNA or gDNA, and it came from T cells, B-cell-depleted T cells, or PBMCs.

Original analysis: Amplification from reference gene primers served as the basis for estimated nucleated cell counts. Libraries were prepared by immunoSEQ multiplex PCR; TCRdb keeps only in-frame clonotypes and omits some of them. The DNA gave D and trimming, while V, J and clone size come from that table. The sample records 140,000 or so clones, about four fifths being singletons. This CDR3 contains 16 residues. Germline V lookup: CDR1 SGHTA, CDR2 FQGNSA. After removal of 4 bases from V and 4 bases from J, the junction contained 7 bases not matched to a gene. The Seattle patients joined while their infection was active and were tracked longitudinally afterward.

The sequenced material came from peripheral blood. The sequence was obtained from a young man with COVID-19, enrolled during active disease. The chain has TRBV7-2 and TRBJ2-1; 10 positions agree with TRBD1. The CDR3 DNA sequence: TGTGCCAGCAGCTCCCGGGACAGGGGAGAATACAATGAGCAGTTCTTC. This sequence encodes CASSSRDRGEYNEQFF. The variable domain in full, with the rest retrieved from reference TRBV7-2 and TRBJ2-1, is GAGVSQSPSNKVTEKGKDVELRCDPISGHTALYWYRQSLGQGLEFLIYFQGNSAPDKSGLPSDRFSAERTGGSVSTLTIQRTQQEDSAVYLCASSSRDRGEYNEQFFGPGTRLTVL.